This TCR beta chain was captured by sequencing in a study of T-cell memory formation after mild COVID-19 (dated by TCRdb to 2020 to 2022). Looking at the study overall: TCR sequence clusters from the two donors were found to be largely donor specific. The cohort was made up of two young adult volunteers, one female and one male, who were previously healthy. Longitudinal TCRalpha and TCRbeta repertoire sequencing tracked T-cell clones expanding and contracting after mild COVID-19 in two donors.

PBMCs were isolated by Ficoll-Paque density gradient centrifugation. With regard to this clonotype: Its antigen is not yet known. Base quality data are lacking; no much larger clone is found one base away.

CDR1 and CDR2 are drawn from the germline V gene: MNHEY, SVGEGT. The cysteine opens and the phenylalanine closes a CDR3 of 15 amino acids. Just CDR3 DNA is preserved here, 45 bases in frame from base 1. Deletion took 4 bases off V and 2 bases off J, with a span of 14 bases between the germline ends. What the research found in general, with its limitations: SARS-CoV-2 specificity was not confirmed for the second-wave clones peaking on day 37. Clones contracting from day 15 to 85 had balanced CD4/CD8 phenotypes, while a second wave expanding from day 15 to 37 was biased towards CD4+. Contracting CD4+ clones turned up mainly in the CM and EM memory subsets, whereas EMRA was where CD8+ clones were enriched. Some responding clones were found in pre-infection memory, which suggests that pre-existing cross-reactive memory T cells took part in the SARS-CoV-2 response. The study covered only two mild cases, and larger cohorts including severe cases with pre-infection samples were considered necessary.

These reads were obtained on an Illumina NovaSeq 6000. TCRalpha and TCRbeta cDNA libraries were constructed by 5'RACE with constant-segment primers, with sample barcodes and unique molecular identifiers being introduced. RNA was extracted from every sample with Trizol reagent. Libraries were amplified in two PCR steps, with a second sample barcode and Illumina TruSeq adapters added in the second step. Libraries were sequenced on an Illumina NovaSeq with 2 x 150 bp paired-end reads. Regarding the original processing steps: Demultiplexing of reads and collapsing into UMI-guided consensus sequences were performed with migec v1.2.7. Using mixcr v2.1.11, UMI consensuses were aligned to TRA and TRB V and J templates and then assembled into clonotypes. Clonotypes were classified as expanded or contracted when called significant by both edgeR and NoisET, with noise models trained on biological replicates. For edgeR calls, a false discovery rate-adjusted p below 0.01 and a log2 fold-change threshold of 1 were applied. As an exploratory analysis of dynamics, PCA with hierarchical clustering was applied to max-normalized trajectories of the 1000 most abundant clonotypes. Each responding clone was given a CD4 or CD8 phenotype based on the CD4+ and CD8+ repertoires, which had been sequenced separately. TCRdb redid the processing of the public reads, applying fastp at Q25 and MiXCR, and retained in-frame beta chains. Identical CDR3 protein sequences are pooled into one entry, listed with their most common genes and DNA. TCRdb's processing, not the authors' own work, is the source of the V and J calls. The sample table shows 35,000 to 50,000 distinct CDR3 sequences, and approximately 7% are seen once. The ten largest clones add up to roughly 0.79% of the sample.

The rearranged chain carries TRBV6-2 or TRBV6-3 and TRBJ1-2; no confident D gene assignment can be made. The sample comprised PBMCs or a T cell subset sorted from them (not recorded which). This sequence was found in an adult who had mild COVID-19 (a few samples of this study predate the infection). The sample titles of this study are shuffled in the database, so cell type and time point are left out. This receptor carries the CDR3 CASSFTLAGNYGYTF. The sequenced DNA is TGTGCCAGCAGTTTCACGCTGGCCGGAAACTATGGCTACACCTTC.